This T cell receptor (beta chain) originates from a study of T cell changes during pregnancy in multiple sclerosis. This CDR3 is 16 amino acids long. The germline V gene encodes CDR1 MDHEN and CDR2 SYDVKM. The trim removed 4 bases at V and 2 bases at J, leaving 10 bases unmatched. TCRdb's table, derived via immunoSEQ multiplex PCR, lists solely in-frame clones and lacks some. The sample carries over 60,000 clones, about 93% recorded once. This TCR came from a female donor with multiple sclerosis, enrolled in a pregnancy study. The sequencing here drew on peripheral blood, taken in the first trimester of pregnancy. The chain employs TRBV28 and TRBJ2-7, with 8 positions matching TRBD1. The CDR3 is CASSSSPGQGPYEQYF. The DNA of the CDR3 is TGTGCCAGCAGTTCCTCGCCCGGACAGGGACCCTACGAGCAGTACTTC. Full variable domain (missing parts from reference TRBV28 and TRBJ2-7): DVKVTQSSRYLVKRTGEKVFLECVQDMDHENMFWYRQDPGLGLRLIYFSYDVKMKEKGDIPEGYSVSREKKERFSLILESASTNQTSMYLCASSSSPGQGPYEQYFGPGTRLTVT.